This record concerns one T cell receptor beta chain sequence. The antigen remains unidentified. These data are taken from a study of long-term antiretroviral therapy in people with HIV. V gave up 7 bases and J gave up 5 bases, with 9 bases separating them. CDR1 and CDR2 (germline): LNHDA, SQIVND (reference sequence). The CDR3 runs 12 residues. Study findings and constraints: Blood sampling spanned 2004 to 2017, possibly under older ART regimens.

Sequencing used immunoSEQ v3.0 at survey level. Sequenced by immunoSEQ multiplex PCR; TCRdb stores in-frame clones only, minus some. The sample consists of 40,000 to 50,000 clones, approximately 94% of them appearing once. The receptor was isolated from a young man with HIV. This chain uses TRBV19 with TRBJ1-5; D is ambiguous. The sample consisted of unsorted PBMCs, taken approximately 9.5 years after starting antiretroviral therapy. The CDR3 reads CASKRQDQPQHF. The CDR3 DNA reads as TGTGCCAGTAAACGGCAAGATCAGCCCCAGCATTTT.